These 25 T cell receptor beta chains came from one sample sequenced in a study of blood T cell repertoires in COVID-19. Assay: immunoSEQ multiplex PCR; the TCRdb copy retains only in-frame clones and omits some. The sample lists 200,000 to 300,000 clones, roughly 83% occurring once. Sequencing input: peripheral blood. The receptors derive from a man aged 80 or over with acute or convalescent COVID-19.

The chain recombines TRBV28 with TRBJ2-5; possibly TRBD1 for D (6 bases). Deletions cut 6 bases from V and 2 bases from J, with 19 bases between. The CDR3 has 16 amino acids. Germline CDR1 is MDHEN and CDR2 is SYDVKM. This CDR3 reads CASRRRDTEIQETQYF. The CDR3 DNA follows: TGTGCCAGCAGGCGACGGGACACAGAGATTCAAGAGACCCAGTACTTC.

This clone was picked up a small number of times. V gene TRBV6-2 or TRBV6-3 combines with J gene TRBJ2-7; D not certain. Germline loops: CDR1 MNHEY, CDR2 SVGEGT. This CDR3 region has 17 residues. The V gene lost 2 bases and the J gene lost 1 base, with 18 bases spanning the gap. As DNA, the CDR3 is TGTGCCAGCAGTTACCGTTTAGGCCAGGTTATGTCCTACGAGCAGTACTTC. Its translation: CASSYRLGQVMSYEQYF.

The J gene is TRBJ2-7, the V gene TRBV7-2, with 8 bases lining up with TRBD1. The J segment lost 6 bases and the V segment lost 1 base, leaving 5 bases of the junction unmatched. The CDR3 is made up of 14 amino acids. Germline V gives CDR1 SGHTA, CDR2 FQGNSA. The CDR3 DNA reads as TGTGCCAGCAGCTTAGTTCAGGGGGCGGGCGAGCAGTACTTC. Its translation is CASSLVQGAGEQYF.

The J gene is TRBJ1-6, the V gene TRBV3-1 (or the pseudogene TRBV3-2), with D tentatively TRBD1 (6 bases). The ends were cut back, 4 bases at V and 10 bases at J, with 20 bases in the middle. Germline-derived CDR1 and CDR2 are LGHDT and YNNKEL (reference sequence). The CDR3 is 16 residues long. CDR3 sequence (DNA): TGTGCCAGCAGCCCCCGCCTCACAGGGAGGGACTCACCCCTCCACTTT. The encoded protein is CASSPRLTGRDSPLHF.

The V gene is TRBV20-1, the J gene TRBJ2-7; D unresolved. The CDR3 is made up of 11 amino acids. Germline CDR1 and CDR2: DFQATT and SNEGSKA (reference sequence). The V and J ends lost 0 bases and 12 bases respectively, with 12 bases between them. CDR3 protein: CSARDGVTGYF. DNA of the CDR3: TGCAGTGCTAGAGATGGTGTAACGGGGTACTTC.

The V gene is TRBV21-1, the J gene TRBJ1-5; the table's D call TRBD1 went unverified against the DNA. TRBV21-1 is given as a pseudogene. The CDR3 sequence is 15 residues long. The CDR3 sequence is CASSYRGQRNQPQHF. CDR3 DNA sequence: TGTGCCAGCAGTTACAGGGGGCAGCGGAATCAGCCCCAGCATTTT.

This chain connects TRBV29-1 to TRBJ2-5; 7 nucleotides agree with TRBD1. Germline CDR1 is SQVTM and CDR2 is ANQGSEA. The CDR3 totals 12 residues. CDR3 in amino acids: CSDSGGRGTQYF. In DNA, the CDR3 is TGCTCCGACTCAGGGGGACGGGGGACCCAGTACTTC.

This clone was detected only a few times. The chain recombines TRBV7-2 with TRBJ2-7; D gene uncertain. The CDR3 has 14 amino acids. Germline-derived CDR1 and CDR2 are SGHTA and FQGNSA. V was pared by 5 bases and J by 3 bases, with 14 bases between. CDR3 coding DNA: TGTGCCAGCAGCAGACAAAGTGGTAGCTACGAGCAGTACTTC. Translating it yields CASSRQSGSYEQYF.

V usage is TRBV12-3 or TRBV12-4 and J usage is TRBJ1-1; D is unclear. This CDR3 has 12 amino acids. V lost 3 bases, J lost 1 base, and 3 bases lay in between. CDR3 sequence reads: CASSFRNTEAFF. The CDR3 region has the DNA TGTGCCAGCAGTTTCAGGAACACTGAAGCTTTCTTT.

This chain connects TRBV10-2 to TRBJ1-5; TRBD1 might be the D (6 bases). The V gene's germline CDR1 is WSHSY and CDR2 SAAADI. The V end was cut by 6 bases, the J end by 3 bases, with 9 bases between. This CDR3 contains 13 residues. The CDR3 protein is CASRAGVNQPQHF. The CDR3 region has the DNA TGCGCCAGCAGGGCAGGGGTCAATCAGCCCCAGCATTTT.

This clone was found a few times. V and J are TRBV3-1 (or the pseudogene TRBV3-2) and TRBJ2-2; D is ambiguous. CDR1 and CDR2 (germline): LGHDT, YNNKEL (reference sequence). The CDR3 extends over 16 amino acids. Trimming stripped 0 bases from V and 4 bases from J, with 12 bases between. The CDR3 bases are TGTGCCAGCAGCCAAGACCCCCCGCCGGGCACCGGGGAGCTGTTTTTT. This gives the protein CASSQDPPPGTGELFF.

The chain couples TRBV4-2 to TRBJ1-5; D perhaps matches TRBD1 (5 bases). This CDR3 comprises 15 residues. Trimming pared 0 bases from V and 3 bases from J, leaving 9 bases between. Per the germline V gene, CDR1 is LGHNA and CDR2 is YNFKEQ. Here the CDR3 DNA reads TGTGCCAGCAGCCAAGAAGAAGGGGCCAATCAGCCCCAGCATTTT. Encoded protein: CASSQEEGANQPQHF.

The chain uses TRBV11-1 and TRBJ2-7; D unresolved. Germline lookup yields CDR1 SGHAT and CDR2 FQDESV (reference sequence). Trimming removed 1 base from V and 1 base from J, with 14 bases in between. The CDR3 contains 16 residues. CDR3 amino acids: CASSLVGSPGSYEQYF. DNA for the CDR3: TGTGCCAGCAGCTTAGTCGGTTCACCAGGTTCCTACGAGCAGTACTTC. The full variable domain, its missing parts supplied by reference TRBV11-1 and TRBJ2-7, is EAEVAQSPRYKITEKSQAVAFWCDPISGHATLYWYRQILGQGPELLVQFQDESVVDDSQLPKDRFSAERLKGVDSTLKIQPAELGDSAMYLCASSLVGSPGSYEQYFGPGTRLTVT.

The V gene is TRBV3-1 (or the pseudogene TRBV3-2), the J gene TRBJ2-7, with 13 bases matching TRBD2. Per the germline V gene, CDR1 is LGHDT and CDR2 is YNNKEL (reference sequence). The junction had 5 bases not matched to a gene; V was cut back by 4 bases and J by 5 bases. The length of the CDR3 is 15 residues. The CDR3 sequence is CASSPELAGGNEQYF. As DNA, the CDR3 is TGTGCCAGCAGCCCGGAACTAGCGGGAGGGAACGAGCAGTACTTC.

The chain links TRBV2 to TRBJ1-1, with TRBD1 identical over 7 bases. Germline CDR1 and CDR2: SNHLY and FYNNEI. The length of the CDR3 is 12 residues. V gave up 6 bases and J gave up 7 bases; unmatched junction bases: 5. CDR3 sequence: CASRTGSHEAFF. CDR3 bases: TGTGCCAGCAGGACAGGGAGTCATGAAGCTTTCTTT. Full variable domain (missing parts from reference TRBV2 and TRBJ1-1): EPEVTQTPSHQVTQMGQEVILRCVPISNHLYFYWYRQILGQKVEFLVSFYNNEISEKSEIFDDQFSVERPDGSNFTLKIRSTKLEDSAMYFCASRTGSHEAFFGQGTRLTVV.

The chain employs TRBV19 and TRBJ1-3; 7 bases align to TRBD1. The CDR3 is made up of 15 amino acids. Germline CDR1 LNHDA, CDR2 SQIVND (reference sequence). Trimming at V came to 7 bases and at J to 0 bases, leaving 6 bases not matched to a gene. CDR3 amino acids: CASTPDRASGNTIYF. CDR3 in DNA: TGTGCCAGTACCCCCGACAGGGCCTCTGGAAACACCATATATTTT.

The J gene is TRBJ1-1, the V gene TRBV3-1 (or the pseudogene TRBV3-2); perhaps TRBD1 as D (5 bases). V was shortened by 0 bases and J by 0 bases, with 11 bases between the two germline ends. Germline values: CDR1 LGHDT, CDR2 YNNKEL (reference sequence). The CDR3 is 16 residues long. CDR3 coding DNA: TGTGCCAGCAGCCAAGATGGTGGGGGGATGAACACTGAAGCTTTCTTT. Protein sequence: CASSQDGGGMNTEAFF.

This rearrangement joins TRBV11-3 to TRBJ2-2; possible D gene TRBD1, 6 bases. V was pared by 0 bases and J by 6 bases, with 11 bases between. Germline loops: CDR1 SGHNT, CDR2 YENEEA. CDR3 size: 15 residues. As DNA, the CDR3 is TGTGCCAGCAGCTTAGATCTCTCAGGGGCCGGGGAGCTGTTTTTT. Translation: CASSLDLSGAGELFF. The full variable domain, in which reference TRBV11-3 and TRBJ2-2 provide the parts outside the CDR3, is EAGVVQSPRYKIIEKKQPVAFWCNPISGHNTLYWYLQNLGQGPELLIRYENEEAVDDSQLPKDRFSAERLKGVDSTLKIQPAELGDSAVYLCASSLDLSGAGELFFGEGSRLTVL.

J is TRBJ2-7 and V is TRBV25-1; a weak D match, TRBD2 (6 bases). Per germline, CDR1 MGHDK and CDR2 SYGVNS. The germline V and J ends were trimmed by 8 bases and 0 bases, with 11 bases remaining between them. The CDR3 covers 13 residues. The CDR3 nucleotides read TGTGCCAGCGCTCGGGGGAGCTCCTACGAGCAGTACTTC. This translates into CASARGSSYEQYF.

V usage is TRBV2 and J usage is TRBJ2-1, with 7 bases lining up with TRBD1. From germline, CDR1 is SNHLY and CDR2 FYNNEI. V lost 6 bases and J lost 0; bases outside the gene matches: 5. The CDR3 totals 15 residues. This chain's CDR3 is CASSRDRVSYNEQFF. For the CDR3, the DNA is TGTGCCAGCAGCCGCGACAGGGTCTCCTACAATGAGCAGTTCTTC.

The chain uses TRBV11-2 and TRBJ2-5; D may be TRBD2 (6 bases). Germline V gene data show CDR1 as SGHAT and CDR2 as FQNNGV. With 5 bases removed from V and 0 bases from J, the gap between germline ends came to 13 bases. The CDR3 sequence is 15 residues long. The DNA for the CDR3 is TGTGCCAGCAGCCCACGGAGGGGAGACCAAGAGACCCAGTACTTC. Protein sequence: CASSPRRGDQETQYF. The full variable domain, its missing parts supplied by reference TRBV11-2 and TRBJ2-5, is EAGVAQSPRYKIIEKRQSVAFWCNPISGHATLYWYQQILGQGPKLLIQFQNNGVVDDSQLPKDRFSAERLKGVDSTLKIQPAKLEDSAVYLCASSPRRGDQETQYFGPGTRLLVL.

The chain joins TRBV6-1 to TRBJ2-7, with 12 bases matching TRBD2. The CDR3 runs to 17 residues. The trim removed 3 bases at V and 2 bases at J, leaving 8 bases unmatched. CDR1 and CDR2 (germline): MNHNS, SASEGT. The CDR3 region has the DNA TGTGCCAGCAGTGACCCCGGGACTAGCGGGTTAACCTACGAGCAGTACTTC. This codes for CASSDPGTSGLTYEQYF.

V and J are TRBV14 and TRBJ2-1; the match to TRBD2 covers 11 bases. Germline CDR1 is SGHDN and CDR2 is FVKESK. This CDR3 has 16 residues. V was clipped by 5 bases and J by 4 bases; unmatched bases: 7. The DNA for the CDR3 is TGTGCCAGCAGCAGGCTAGCGGGGGGACCTTACAATGAGCAGTTCTTC. Translation: CASSRLAGGPYNEQFF.

The chain carries TRBV6-1 and TRBJ2-2; D gene unclear. This CDR3 spans 16 amino acids. CDR1 and CDR2 from the germline V gene are MNHNS and SASEGT. V lost 2 bases and J 3 bases, leaving 13 bases between the germline ends. In nucleotides, the CDR3 is TGTGCCAGCAGTGAAACCCAGGTAGTAGACACCGGGGAGCTGTTTTTT. It is translated as CASSETQVVDTGELFF.

The chain links TRBV6-2 or TRBV6-3 to TRBJ1-1; D not resolved. This CDR3 has 14 residues. Germline V CDR1 and CDR2: MNHEY, SVGEGT. The V end lost 4 bases, the J end lost 0 bases, and 9 bases lay between the germline ends. CDR3 coding DNA: TGTGCCAGCAGTTTATCAGTGATGAACACTGAAGCTTTCTTT. Its protein is CASSLSVMNTEAFF.